This T cell receptor (beta chain) was retrieved from a study of T cell changes during pregnancy in multiple sclerosis. This CDR3 contains 15 residues. With 5 bases removed from V and 5 bases from J, the gap between germline ends came to 18 bases. Germline CDR1 is SGHNT and CDR2 is YENEEA. TCRdb's copy holds only in-frame clones and misses some; the assay was immunoSEQ multiplex PCR. The sample gives 50,000 to 70,000 clones, roughly 91% of which show up once; 1% to 1.5% is in the top ten. The TCR was taken from a female donor in good health, enrolled as a control in a pregnancy study. Sample: peripheral blood, taken after pregnancy. The V call is TRBV11-3, the J call TRBJ2-5; D may be TRBD2 (8 bases). CDR3 residues: CASSPGGDSLETQYF. Here the CDR3 DNA reads TGTGCCAGCAGCCCCGGGGGGGACAGCCTGGAGACCCAGTACTTC.